A selection of T cell receptor beta chains follows, all from one sample in a study of low-dose radiotherapy and immunotherapy resistance in tumors. Using its own MiXCR run on the reads, TCRdb lists one record per CDR3 protein. The table has around 99,000 distinct CDR3 sequences, 8% to 10% seen once. The sample consisted of PBMCs, taken before treatment. These receptors came from a male donor with prostate cancer. The CDR3 runs from the conserved cysteine through the conserved F or W. D genes are given only for firm matches. The size field is filled for only some rows; it gives once, few, many or a size class.

D gene: NA
CDR3 length: 10
V gene: TRBV29-1
J gene: TRBJ2-1
clone size: many
CDR3 protein: CSVVLHEQFF
CDR3 DNA: TGCAGCGTTGTCCTACATGAGCAGTTCTTC

D gene: TRBD2
CDR3 length: 12
V gene: TRBV20-1
J gene: TRBJ2-7
clone size: many
CDR3 protein: CSAPGLAYEQYF
CDR3 DNA: TGCAGTGCCCCGGGACTAGCTTACGAGCAGTACTTC

D gene: TRBD2
CDR3 length: 14
V gene: TRBV5-4
J gene: TRBJ2-7
clone size: many
CDR3 protein: CASSLSGSSYEQYF
CDR3 DNA: TGCGCCAGCAGCCTTAGCGGGAGCTCCTACGAGCAGTACTTC

D gene: NA
CDR3 length: 13
V gene: TRBV18
J gene: TRBJ1-5
clone size: few
CDR3 protein: CASSPHEGQPQHF
CDR3 DNA: TGTGCCAGCTCACCACATGAGGGGCAGCCCCAGCATTTT

D gene: TRBD1
CDR3 length: 14
V gene: TRBV7-2
J gene: TRBJ2-5
clone size: many
CDR3 protein: CASMYQGAGETQYF
CDR3 DNA: TGTGCCAGCATGTACCAGGGGGCAGGAGAGACCCAGTACTTC

D gene: TRBD2
CDR3 length: 17
V gene: TRBV27
J gene: TRBJ2-1
clone size: many
CDR3 protein: CASSSRPSGSYYNEQFF
CDR3 DNA: TGTGCCAGCAGCTCCCGCCCTAGCGGGAGTTATTACAATGAGCAGTTCTTC

D gene: TRBD1
CDR3 length: 15
V gene: TRBV28
J gene: TRBJ2-3
clone size: many
CDR3 protein: CASSAGTASTDTQYF
CDR3 DNA: TGTGCCAGCAGTGCCGGGACAGCGAGCACAGATACGCAGTATTTT

D gene: TRBD1
CDR3 length: 12
V gene: TRBV29-1
J gene: TRBJ2-3
clone size: many
CDR3 protein: CSVTGGTDTQYF
CDR3 DNA: TGCAGCGTCACAGGGGGCACAGATACGCAGTATTTT

D gene: NA
CDR3 length: 15
V gene: TRBV7-8
J gene: TRBJ1-1
clone size: many
CDR3 protein: CASSPREGGLTEAFF
CDR3 DNA: TGTGCCAGCAGCCCCCGTGAAGGGGGGCTCACTGAAGCTTTCTTT

D gene: NA
CDR3 length: 16
V gene: TRBV6-5
J gene: TRBJ2-2
clone size: NA
CDR3 protein: CASSEITLRGELFFFF
CDR3 DNA: NA

D gene: TRBD2
CDR3 length: 15
V gene: TRBV6-2/TRBV6-3
J gene: TRBJ2-1
clone size: many
CDR3 protein: CASSYSPAGGNEQFF
CDR3 DNA: TGTGCCAGCAGTTACTCTCCAGCGGGAGGGAATGAGCAGTTCTTC

D gene: NA
CDR3 length: 13
V gene: TRBV30
J gene: TRBJ1-5
clone size: many
CDR3 protein: CAWSVHPNQPQHF
CDR3 DNA: TGTGCCTGGAGTGTACATCCGAATCAGCCCCAGCATTTT

D gene: NA
CDR3 length: 11
V gene: TRBV10-3
J gene: TRBJ1-1
clone size: many
CDR3 protein: CAIRVATEAFF
CDR3 DNA: TGTGCCATCAGGGTGGCCACTGAAGCTTTCTTT

D gene: NA
CDR3 length: 13
V gene: TRBV28
J gene: TRBJ1-4
clone size: NA
CDR3 protein: CASSLRRNEKLFF
CDR3 DNA: TGTGCCAGTAGTCTTCGGCGGAATGAAAAACTGTTTTTT

D gene: NA
CDR3 length: 15
V gene: TRBV3-1
J gene: TRBJ2-1
clone size: many
CDR3 protein: CASSQQTGLRNEQFF
CDR3 DNA: TGTGCCAGCAGCCAACAAACAGGGCTACGAAATGAGCAGTTCTTC

D gene: TRBD2
CDR3 length: 15
V gene: TRBV20-1
J gene: TRBJ2-5
clone size: many
CDR3 protein: CSATGLAGVMETQYF
CDR3 DNA: TGCAGTGCTACCGGACTAGCGGGAGTTATGGAGACCCAGTACTTC

D gene: NA
CDR3 length: 13
V gene: TRBV7-9
J gene: TRBJ2-1
clone size: many
CDR3 protein: CASSFPGVDEQFF
CDR3 DNA: TGTGCCAGCAGCTTCCCCGGAGTTGATGAGCAGTTCTTC

D gene: TRBD1
CDR3 length: 16
V gene: TRBV4-1
J gene: TRBJ1-1
clone size: many
CDR3 protein: CASSQGETGIFTEAFF
CDR3 DNA: TGCGCCAGCAGCCAAGGTGAGACAGGGATTTTTACTGAAGCTTTCTTT

D gene: NA
CDR3 length: 13
V gene: TRBV10-3
J gene: TRBJ1-1
clone size: many
CDR3 protein: CAISVRQNTEAFF
CDR3 DNA: TGTGCCATCAGTGTCAGGCAGAACACTGAAGCTTTCTTT

D gene: TRBD1
CDR3 length: 15
V gene: TRBV7-9
J gene: TRBJ2-1
clone size: NA
CDR3 protein: CASSTQGASYNEQFF
CDR3 DNA: TGTGCCAGCAGCACACAGGGGGCGTCCTACAATGAGCAGTTCTTC

D gene: NA
CDR3 length: 12
V gene: TRBV13
J gene: TRBJ1-3
clone size: many
CDR3 protein: CASRREDSAIYF
CDR3 DNA: TGTGCCAGCAGAAGGGAAGACAGCGCAATATATTTT

D gene: TRBD1
CDR3 length: 15
V gene: TRBV5-4
J gene: TRBJ2-1
clone size: many
CDR3 protein: CASSLDRGGYNEQFF
CDR3 DNA: TGTGCCAGCAGCCTAGACAGGGGTGGGTACAATGAGCAGTTCTTC